This T cell receptor (beta chain) originates from a study of OX40 agonist ivuxolimab in advanced cancers. Per the germline V gene, CDR1 is MNHEY and CDR2 is SMNVEV (reference sequence). V dropped 3 bases and J dropped 4 bases, with 9 bases sitting between them. The length of the CDR3 is 14 residues. Sequenced by immunoSEQ multiplex PCR; TCRdb stores in-frame clones only, minus some. In the table there are about 69,000 clones, around 89% of which are singletons. V gene TRBV27 combines with J gene TRBJ2-2, with a weak D call TRBD2 (6 bases). This TCR came from an adult with an advanced solid tumor such as melanoma, head and neck, liver or kidney cancer. Sequencing was performed on CD4+ or CD8+ T cells sorted from blood, taken in a trial of the OX40 agonist ivuxolimab. Here the CDR3 reads CASSFGLTTGELFF. The CDR3 DNA is TGTGCCAGCAGTTTCGGACTAACCACCGGGGAGCTGTTTTTT.